This T cell receptor (beta chain) was identified during a study of blood T cell repertoires in COVID-19. Membership in each cohort depended on participant-reported clinical history. The CDR3 loop spans 13 amino acids. The ends were cut back, 8 bases at V and 0 bases at J, with 10 bases in the middle. Germline V lookup: CDR1 MGHDK, CDR2 SYGVNS. The table lists this clone with a count of one. Profiled with immunoSEQ multiplex PCR; TCRdb holds only in-frame clones, not every one. Among a few hundred thousand clones listed, around 90% were seen once. This receptor was obtained from a woman aged 18-29 years with acute COVID-19. This rearrangement joins TRBV25-1 to TRBJ2-5; a possible D gene is TRBD2 (6 bases). Sample: PBMCs or T cells enriched from blood (not recorded which). Here the CDR3 reads CASGIADQETQYF. CDR3 nucleotide sequence: TGTGCCAGCGGGATAGCGGACCAAGAGACCCAGTACTTC. Looking up the rest from reference TRBV25-1 and TRBJ2-5 gives the full variable domain: EADIYQTPRYLVIGTGKKITLECSQTMGHDKMYWYQQDPGMELHLIHYSYGVNSTEKGDLSSESTVSRIRTEHFPLTLESARPSHTSQYLCASGIADQETQYFGPGTRLLVL.